The entry below describes one TCR beta chain. Its antigen is not known. Each CDR3 protein gets one entry after TCRdb re-called the 5' RACE reads with MiXCR. The sample consists of about 530,000 distinct CDR3 sequences, 13% to 15% of them appearing once. This sample is drawn from a study of identical twins. Study outcomes and limitations: Diverse VJ usage suggested most zero-insertion clonotypes were not invariant T cells.

The germline V gene encodes CDR1 SNHLY and CDR2 FYNNEI. There are 16 residues in the CDR3. J was trimmed by 2 bases and V by 3 bases; bases with no gene match: 8. The same sample was also used in a study of yellow fever vaccine responses in identical twins. From that study: Twins reportedly showed a vaccine T cell response that seemed partly convergent and partly personalized.

The specimen was CD4+ T cells sorted from blood. The chain couples TRBV2 to TRBJ2-7; 9 bases match TRBD2. This TCR came from a woman aged 18-29 years in good health. CDR3: CASSEMVAGVPYEQYF. CDR3 nucleotides: TGTGCCAGCAGTGAGATGGTAGCGGGAGTGCCCTACGAGCAGTACTTC.